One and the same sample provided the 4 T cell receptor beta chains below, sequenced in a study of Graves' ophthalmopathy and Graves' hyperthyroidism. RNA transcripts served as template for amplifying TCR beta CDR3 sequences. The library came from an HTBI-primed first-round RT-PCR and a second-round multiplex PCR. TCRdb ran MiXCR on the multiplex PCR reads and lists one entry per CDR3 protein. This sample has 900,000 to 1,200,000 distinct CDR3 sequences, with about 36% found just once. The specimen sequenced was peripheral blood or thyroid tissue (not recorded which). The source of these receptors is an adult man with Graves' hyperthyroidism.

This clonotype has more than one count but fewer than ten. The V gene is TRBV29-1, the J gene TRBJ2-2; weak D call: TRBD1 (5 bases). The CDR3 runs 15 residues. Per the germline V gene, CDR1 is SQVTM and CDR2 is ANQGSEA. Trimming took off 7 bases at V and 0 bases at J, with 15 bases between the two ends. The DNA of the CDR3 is TGCAGCGCTTCAAGCCCGACAGCGAACACCGGGGAGCTGTTTTTT. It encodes CSASSPTANTGELFF.

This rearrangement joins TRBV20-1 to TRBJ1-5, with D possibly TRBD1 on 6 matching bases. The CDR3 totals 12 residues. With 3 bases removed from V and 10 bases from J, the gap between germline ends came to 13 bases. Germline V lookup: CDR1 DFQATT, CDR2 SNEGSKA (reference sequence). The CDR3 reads CSARGAEPPQHF. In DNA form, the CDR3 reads TGCAGTGCTAGGGGGGCAGAGCCACCCCAGCATTTT.

The CDR3 DNA is TGTGCCATCAGAGGGCGGTCTGGGGCCAACGTCCTGACTTTC. Its protein is CAIRGRSGANVLTF. V gene TRBV10-3 combines with J gene TRBJ2-6, with D unclear. Trimming took off 6 bases at V and 1 base at J, with 7 bases between the two ends. The germline gives CDR1 ENHRY, CDR2 SYGVKD. The CDR3 sequence is 14 residues long.

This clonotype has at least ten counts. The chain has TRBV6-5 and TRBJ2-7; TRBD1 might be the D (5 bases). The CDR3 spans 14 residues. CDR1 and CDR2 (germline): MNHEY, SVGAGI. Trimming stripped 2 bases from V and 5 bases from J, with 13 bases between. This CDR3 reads CASSYRGRANEQYF. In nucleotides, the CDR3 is TGTGCCAGCAGTTACAGGGGTAGGGCCAACGAGCAGTACTTC.